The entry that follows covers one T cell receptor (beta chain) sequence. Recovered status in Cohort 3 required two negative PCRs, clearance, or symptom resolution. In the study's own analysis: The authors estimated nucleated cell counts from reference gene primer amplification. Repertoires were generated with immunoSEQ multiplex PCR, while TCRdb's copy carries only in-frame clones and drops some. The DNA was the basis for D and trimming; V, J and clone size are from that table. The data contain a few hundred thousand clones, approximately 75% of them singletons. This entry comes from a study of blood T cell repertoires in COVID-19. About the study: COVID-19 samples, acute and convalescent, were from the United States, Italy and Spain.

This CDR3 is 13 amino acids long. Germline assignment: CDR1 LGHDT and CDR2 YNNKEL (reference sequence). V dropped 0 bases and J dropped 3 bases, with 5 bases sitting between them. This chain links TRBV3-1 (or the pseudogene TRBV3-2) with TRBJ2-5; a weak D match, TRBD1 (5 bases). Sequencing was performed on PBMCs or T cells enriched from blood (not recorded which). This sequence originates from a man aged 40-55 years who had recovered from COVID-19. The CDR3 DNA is TGTGCCAGCAGCCAAGACAGGGAAGAGACCCAGTACTTC. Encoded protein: CASSQDREETQYF.